This is a list of T cell receptor beta chains from one sample in a study of blood T cell repertoires in COVID-19. Clones were read by immunoSEQ multiplex PCR, and TCRdb kept only the in-frame ones, dropping some. Of 150,000 to 180,000 clones in the sample, about 90% are singletons; the top ten hold 0.55%. Sequenced input: peripheral blood. The receptors come from a man between 45 and 60 years old with acute or convalescent COVID-19. CDR3s leave out the opening cysteine and the closing phenylalanine or tryptophan.

J gene | V gene | CDR3 protein
TRBJ2-1 | TRBV18 | ASSPWGPEQF
TRBJ2-2 | TRBV18 | ASSPREVRVTGELF
TRBJ2-7 | TRBV11-2 | ASSLATGSPYEQY
TRBJ1-1 | TRBV30 | AWNVGSMNTEAF
TRBJ1-6 | TRBV6-6 | ASSSPGQFSYSPLH
TRBJ1-2 | TRBV12-3/TRBV12-4 | ASSTTGYGYT
TRBJ2-3 | TRBV5-4 | ASSPGLNTDTQY
TRBJ2-2 | TRBV9 | ASSVDGLGELF
TRBJ2-7 | TRBV28 | ASRSTGGVMEQY
TRBJ2-3 | TRBV7-9 | ASSRPTGSTDTQY
TRBJ1-5 | TRBV6-1 | ASSERGQAQPQH
TRBJ1-5 | TRBV27 | ASRKGQSNQPQH
TRBJ1-4 | TRBV7-9 | ASSLGGGAGTNEKLF
TRBJ2-1 | TRBV6-5 | ASSYSWRGGRNEQF
TRBJ2-1 | TRBV7-2 | ASSSFPRASPFNEQF
TRBJ2-3 | TRBV11-2 | ASSLSGGEMDTQY
TRBJ1-3 | TRBV19 | ASSTGGSGNTIY
TRBJ1-5 | TRBV30 | AWSVTGTGGFKPQH
TRBJ2-1 | TRBV6-2/TRBV6-3 | ASSLSRGMNNEQF
TRBJ1-2 | TRBV2 | ASSEMVGGYT
TRBJ2-3 | TRBV15 | ATNLASGGRTDTQY
TRBJ1-4 | TRBV28 | ASSLAGVNEKLF